This T cell receptor beta chain is drawn from a study of cytomegalovirus exposure and HLA in healthy donors. Findings and limits, study-wide: Sequencing depth roughly uniform across donors was assumed in presence/absence analyses. Later analysis indicated greater clonal expansion among HLA-associated TCR beta chains than among equally common other chains.

Trimming left V 3 bases short and J 0 bases short, with 12 bases between. Looked up from germline, CDR1 is SGHNT and CDR2 is YYREEE (reference sequence). This CDR3 is 15 amino acids long. With regard to this clone: The target antigen is unknown.

The PCR had 60 Vbeta and 13 Jbeta primers. The protocol was immunoSEQ multiplex PCR, while the TCRdb copy is restricted to in-frame clones and leaves out a portion. The sample contains a few hundred thousand clones, 70% to 80% of which appear only once. This sequence was found in a girl aged 2-15 years in good health and CMV-seronegative. Material for sequencing was PBMCs. The V call is TRBV5-4, the J call TRBJ1-2, with D hard to call. The CDR3 DNA reads TGTGCCAGCAGCTCGGAGACCCAAGCTAACTATGGCTACACCTTC. This translates into CASSSETQANYGYTF.